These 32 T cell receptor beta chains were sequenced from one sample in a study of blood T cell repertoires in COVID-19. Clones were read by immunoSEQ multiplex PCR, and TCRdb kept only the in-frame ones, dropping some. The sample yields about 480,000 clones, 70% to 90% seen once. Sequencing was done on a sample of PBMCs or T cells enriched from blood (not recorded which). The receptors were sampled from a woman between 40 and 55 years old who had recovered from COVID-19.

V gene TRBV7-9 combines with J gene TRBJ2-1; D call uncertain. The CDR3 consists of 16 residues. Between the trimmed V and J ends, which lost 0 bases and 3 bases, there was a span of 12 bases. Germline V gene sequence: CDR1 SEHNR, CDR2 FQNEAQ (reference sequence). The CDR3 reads CASSLAHLDLYNEQFF. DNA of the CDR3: TGTGCCAGCAGCTTAGCGCATCTAGATCTCTACAATGAGCAGTTCTTC. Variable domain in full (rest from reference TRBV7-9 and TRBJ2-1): DTGVSQNPRHKITKRGQNVTFRCDPISEHNRLYWYRQTLGQGPEFLTYFQNEAQLEKSRLLSDRFSAERPKGSFSTLEIQRTEQGDSAMYLCASSLAHLDLYNEQFFGPGTRLTVL.

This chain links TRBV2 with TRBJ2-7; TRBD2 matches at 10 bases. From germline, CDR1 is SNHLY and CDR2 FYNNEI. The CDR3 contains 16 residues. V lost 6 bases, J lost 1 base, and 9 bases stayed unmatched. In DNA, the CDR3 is TGTGCCAGCAGAAAGCGGGAGGGAATAGAGTCCTACGAGCAGTACTTC. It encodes CASRKREGIESYEQYF.

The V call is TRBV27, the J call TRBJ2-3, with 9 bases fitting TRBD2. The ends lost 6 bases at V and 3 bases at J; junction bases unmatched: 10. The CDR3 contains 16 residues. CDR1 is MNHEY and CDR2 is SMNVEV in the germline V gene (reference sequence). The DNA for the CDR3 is TGTGCCAGCAGGGATAGACTAGCGGCGAGGACAGATACGCAGTATTTT. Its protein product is CASRDRLAARTDTQYF.

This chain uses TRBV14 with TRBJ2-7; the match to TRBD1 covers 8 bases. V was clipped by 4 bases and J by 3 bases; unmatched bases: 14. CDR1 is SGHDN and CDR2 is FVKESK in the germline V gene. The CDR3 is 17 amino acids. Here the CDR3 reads CASSLGTGDRRVYEQYF. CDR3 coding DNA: TGTGCCAGCAGCCTCGGGACCGGGGACAGGAGAGTCTACGAGCAGTACTTC.

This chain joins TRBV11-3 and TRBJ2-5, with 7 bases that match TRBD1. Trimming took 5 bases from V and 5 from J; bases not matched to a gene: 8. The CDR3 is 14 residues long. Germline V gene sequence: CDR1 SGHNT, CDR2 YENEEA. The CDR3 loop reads CASSPRDRRETQYF. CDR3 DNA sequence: TGTGCCAGCAGCCCCCGGGACAGAAGGGAGACCCAGTACTTC.

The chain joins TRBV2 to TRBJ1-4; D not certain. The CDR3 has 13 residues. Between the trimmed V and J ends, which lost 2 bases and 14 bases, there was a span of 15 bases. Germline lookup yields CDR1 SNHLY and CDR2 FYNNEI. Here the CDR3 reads CASSEQEGFELFF. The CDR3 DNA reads TGTGCCAGCAGTGAACAGGAGGGTTTTGAGCTGTTTTTT.

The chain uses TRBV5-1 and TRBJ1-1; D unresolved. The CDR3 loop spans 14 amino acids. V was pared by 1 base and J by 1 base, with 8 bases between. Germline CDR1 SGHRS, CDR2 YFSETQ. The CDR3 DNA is TGCGCCAGCAGCTTGATAGGGAGGAACACTGAAGCTTTCTTT. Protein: CASSLIGRNTEAFF.

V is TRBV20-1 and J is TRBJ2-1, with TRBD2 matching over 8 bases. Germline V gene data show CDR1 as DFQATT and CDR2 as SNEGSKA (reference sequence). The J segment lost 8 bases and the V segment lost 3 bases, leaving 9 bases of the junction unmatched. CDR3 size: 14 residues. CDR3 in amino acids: CSASPGGRTDEQFF. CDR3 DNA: TGCAGTGCTAGTCCTGGCGGGAGGACCGATGAGCAGTTCTTC.

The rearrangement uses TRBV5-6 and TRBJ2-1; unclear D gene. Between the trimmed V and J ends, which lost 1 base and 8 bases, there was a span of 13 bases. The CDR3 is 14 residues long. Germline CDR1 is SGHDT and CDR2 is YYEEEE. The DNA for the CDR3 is TGTGCCAGCAGCTTGTTAGCCGGTTTGGATGAGCAGTTCTTC. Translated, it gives CASSLLAGLDEQFF.

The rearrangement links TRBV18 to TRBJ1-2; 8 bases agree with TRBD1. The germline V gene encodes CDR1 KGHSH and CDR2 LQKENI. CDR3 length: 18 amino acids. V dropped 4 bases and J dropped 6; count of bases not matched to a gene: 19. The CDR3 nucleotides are TGTGCCAGCTCACGCCTAAGTCGCGCCTCGGACAGGGTACATGGCTACACCTTC. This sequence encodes CASSRLSRASDRVHGYTF.

As DNA, the CDR3 is TGTGCCAGCAACCCCGCATCCCCTAGCGGGATCTACGAGCAGTACTTC. It translates to CASNPASPSGIYEQYF. This chain joins TRBV27 and TRBJ2-7; TRBD2 agrees at 9 bases. The V gene end was trimmed by 7 bases and the J gene end by 3 bases; junction bases not matched to a gene: 13. The V gene's germline CDR1 is MNHEY and CDR2 SMNVEV (reference sequence). The CDR3 runs to 16 residues.

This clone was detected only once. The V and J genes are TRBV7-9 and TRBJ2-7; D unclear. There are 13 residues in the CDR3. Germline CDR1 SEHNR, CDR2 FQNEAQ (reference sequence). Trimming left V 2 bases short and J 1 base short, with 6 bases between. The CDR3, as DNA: TGTGCCAGCAGCTTAACGACTTCCTACGAGCAGTACTTC. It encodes CASSLTTSYEQYF.

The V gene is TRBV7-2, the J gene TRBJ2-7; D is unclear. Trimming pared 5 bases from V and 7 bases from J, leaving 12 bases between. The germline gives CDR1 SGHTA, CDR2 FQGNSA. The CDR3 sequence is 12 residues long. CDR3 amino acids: CASSPNTREQYF. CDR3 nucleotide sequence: TGTGCCAGCAGCCCCAATACGCGGGAGCAGTACTTC.

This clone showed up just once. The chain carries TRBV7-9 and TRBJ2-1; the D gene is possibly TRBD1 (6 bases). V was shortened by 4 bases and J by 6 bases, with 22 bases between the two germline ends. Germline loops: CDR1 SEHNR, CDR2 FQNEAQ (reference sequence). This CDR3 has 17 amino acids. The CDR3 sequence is CASSSPPTGRLGNEQFF. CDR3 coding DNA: TGTGCCAGCAGCTCCCCGCCCACAGGGCGTTTGGGCAATGAGCAGTTCTTC.

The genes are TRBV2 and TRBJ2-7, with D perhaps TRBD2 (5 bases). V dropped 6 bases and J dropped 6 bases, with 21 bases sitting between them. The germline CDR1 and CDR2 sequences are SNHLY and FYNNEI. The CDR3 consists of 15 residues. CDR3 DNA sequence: TGTGCCAGCAGAGGTAGAGAGGGTACGGTACGCGAGCAGTACTTC. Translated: CASRGREGTVREQYF.

The CDR3 coding sequence is TGTGCCAGCAGTTACGCCTACAGGGGGCAGGGCACTGAAGCTTTCTTT. Residues: CASSYAYRGQGTEAFF. This chain links TRBV6-5 with TRBJ1-1; TRBD1 matches at 9 bases. J lost 4 bases, V lost 2 bases, and 8 bases had no gene match. There are 16 residues in the CDR3. Germline V CDR1 and CDR2: MNHEY, SVGAGI.

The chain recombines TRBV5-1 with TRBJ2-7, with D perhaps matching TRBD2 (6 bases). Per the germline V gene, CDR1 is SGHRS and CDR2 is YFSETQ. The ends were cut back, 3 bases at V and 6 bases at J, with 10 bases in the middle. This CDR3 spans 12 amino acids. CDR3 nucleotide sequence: TGCGCCAGCAGCTGGGCCGGGGGCGAGCAGTACTTC. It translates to CASSWAGGEQYF.

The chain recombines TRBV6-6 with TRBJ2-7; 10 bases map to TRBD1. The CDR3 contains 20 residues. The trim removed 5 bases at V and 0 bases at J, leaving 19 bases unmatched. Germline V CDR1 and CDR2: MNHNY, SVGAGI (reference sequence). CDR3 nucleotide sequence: TGTGCCAGCAGTCACACACCGGGACAGGGGATTTTATTTGGCTCCTACGAGCAGTACTTC. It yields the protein CASSHTPGQGILFGSYEQYF.

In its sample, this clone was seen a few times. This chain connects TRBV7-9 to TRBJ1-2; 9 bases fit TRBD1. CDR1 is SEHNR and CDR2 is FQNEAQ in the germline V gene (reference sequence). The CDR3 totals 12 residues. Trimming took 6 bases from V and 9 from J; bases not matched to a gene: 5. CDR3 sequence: CASSWDRDSYTF. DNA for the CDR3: TGTGCCAGCAGTTGGGACAGGGACAGCTACACCTTC.

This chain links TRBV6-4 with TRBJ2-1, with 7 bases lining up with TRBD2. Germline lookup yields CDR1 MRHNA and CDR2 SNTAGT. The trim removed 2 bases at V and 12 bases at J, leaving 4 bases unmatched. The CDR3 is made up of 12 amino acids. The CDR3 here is CASSDRWGGQFF. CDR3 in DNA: TGTGCCAGCAGTGACCGATGGGGGGGGCAGTTCTTC.

The CDR3 coding sequence is TGTGCCAGCAGCTTAGACCGGGACAGGGTCTCTTCTGGGGCCAACGTCCTGACTTTC. Translation gives CASSLDRDRVSSGANVLTF. This chain connects TRBV11-3 to TRBJ2-6; TRBD1 aligns across 9 bases. Germline V gives CDR1 SGHNT, CDR2 YENEEA. The CDR3 has 19 residues. Trimming at V came to 0 bases and at J to 1 base, leaving 7 bases not matched to a gene. Supplemented by reference TRBV11-3 and TRBJ2-6, the full variable domain reads EAGVVQSPRYKIIEKKQPVAFWCNPISGHNTLYWYLQNLGQGPELLIRYENEEAVDDSQLPKDRFSAERLKGVDSTLKIQPAELGDSAVYLCASSLDRDRVSSGANVLTFGAGSRLTVL.

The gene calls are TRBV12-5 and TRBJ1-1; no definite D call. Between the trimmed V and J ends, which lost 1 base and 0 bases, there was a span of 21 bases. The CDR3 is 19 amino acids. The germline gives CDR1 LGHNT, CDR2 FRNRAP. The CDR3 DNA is TGTGCTAGTGGTTTGGGAACCGGGGTCCGAGGGTTCATGAACACTGAAGCTTTCTTT. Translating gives CASGLGTGVRGFMNTEAFF. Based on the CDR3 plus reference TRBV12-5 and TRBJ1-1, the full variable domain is DARVTQTPRHKVTEMGQEVTMRCQPILGHNTVFWYRQTMMQGLELLAYFRNRAPLDDSGMPKDRFSAEMPDATLATLKIQPSEPRDSAVYFCASGLGTGVRGFMNTEAFFGQGTRLTVV.

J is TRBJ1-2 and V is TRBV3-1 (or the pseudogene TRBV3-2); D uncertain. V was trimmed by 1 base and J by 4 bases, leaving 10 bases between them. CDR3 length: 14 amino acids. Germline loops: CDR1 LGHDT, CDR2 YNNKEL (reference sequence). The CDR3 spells CASSQGTLGYGYTF. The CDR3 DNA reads TGTGCCAGCAGCCAAGGAACCCTCGGCTATGGCTACACCTTC.

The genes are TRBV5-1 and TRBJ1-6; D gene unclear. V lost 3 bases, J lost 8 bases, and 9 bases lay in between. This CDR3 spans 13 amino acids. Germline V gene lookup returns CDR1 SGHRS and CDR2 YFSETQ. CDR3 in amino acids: CASSSSVDSPLHF. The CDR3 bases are TGCGCCAGCAGCTCGTCAGTTGATTCACCCCTCCACTTT. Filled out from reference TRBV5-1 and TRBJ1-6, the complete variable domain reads KAGVTQTPRYLIKTRGQQVTLSCSPISGHRSVSWYQQTPGQGLQFLFEYFSETQRNKGNFPGRFSGRQFSNSRSEMNVSTLELGDSALYLCASSSSVDSPLHFGNGTRLTVT.

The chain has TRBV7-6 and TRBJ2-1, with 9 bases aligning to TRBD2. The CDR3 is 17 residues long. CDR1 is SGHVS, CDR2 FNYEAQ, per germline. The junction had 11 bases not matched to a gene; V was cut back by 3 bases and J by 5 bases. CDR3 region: CASSFIAGEGGDNEQFF. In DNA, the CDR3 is TGTGCCAGCAGCTTTATAGCGGGAGAGGGCGGCGACAATGAGCAGTTCTTC.

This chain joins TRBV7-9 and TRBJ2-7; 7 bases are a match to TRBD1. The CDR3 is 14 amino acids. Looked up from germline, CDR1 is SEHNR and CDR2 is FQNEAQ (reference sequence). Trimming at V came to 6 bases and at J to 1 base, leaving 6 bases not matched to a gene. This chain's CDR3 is CASRQSGQSYEQYF. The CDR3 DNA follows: TGTGCCAGCAGACAATCGGGACAGTCCTACGAGCAGTACTTC.

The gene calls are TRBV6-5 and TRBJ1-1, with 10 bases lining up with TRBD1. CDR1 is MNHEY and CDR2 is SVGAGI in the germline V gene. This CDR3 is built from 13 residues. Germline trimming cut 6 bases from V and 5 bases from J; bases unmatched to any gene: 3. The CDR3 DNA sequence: TGTGCCAGCAGAGGACAGGGGGATACTGAAGCTTTCTTT. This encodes CASRGQGDTEAFF.

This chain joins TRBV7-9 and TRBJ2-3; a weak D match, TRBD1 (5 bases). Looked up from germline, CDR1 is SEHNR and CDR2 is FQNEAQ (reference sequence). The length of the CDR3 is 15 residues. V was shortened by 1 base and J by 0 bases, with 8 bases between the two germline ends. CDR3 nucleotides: TGTGCCAGCAGCTTAGGGACATTTAGCACAGATACGCAGTATTTT. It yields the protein CASSLGTFSTDTQYF.

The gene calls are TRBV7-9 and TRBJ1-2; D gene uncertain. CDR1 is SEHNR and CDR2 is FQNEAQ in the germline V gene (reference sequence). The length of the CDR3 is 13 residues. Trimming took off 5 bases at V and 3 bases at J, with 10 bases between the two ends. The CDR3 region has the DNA TGTGCCAGCAGCCTGAGGGCACACTATGGCTACACCTTC. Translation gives CASSLRAHYGYTF.

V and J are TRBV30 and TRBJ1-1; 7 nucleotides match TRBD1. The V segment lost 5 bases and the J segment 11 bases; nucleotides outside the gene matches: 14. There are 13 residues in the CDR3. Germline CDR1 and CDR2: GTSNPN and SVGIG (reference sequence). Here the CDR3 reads CAWAQQGISAAFF. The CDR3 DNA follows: TGTGCCTGGGCTCAACAGGGGATCAGTGCGGCTTTCTTT.

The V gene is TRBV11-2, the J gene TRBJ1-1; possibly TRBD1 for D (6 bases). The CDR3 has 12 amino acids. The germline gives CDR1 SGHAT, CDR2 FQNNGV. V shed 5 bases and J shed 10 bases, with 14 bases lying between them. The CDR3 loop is CASSTSTGPAFF. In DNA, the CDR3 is TGTGCCAGCAGCACATCTACAGGGCCAGCTTTCTTT.

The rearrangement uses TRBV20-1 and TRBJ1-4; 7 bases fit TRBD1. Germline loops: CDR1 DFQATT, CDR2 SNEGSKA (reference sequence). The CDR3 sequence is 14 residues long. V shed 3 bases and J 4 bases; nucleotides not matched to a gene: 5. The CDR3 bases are TGCAGTGCTAGTTCGGACAGGAGTAATGAAAAACTGTTTTTT. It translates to CSASSDRSNEKLFF.